The following is a TCR beta chain sequence with its context. Its specificity is unknown. This entry comes from a study of shared clonotypes between healthy human individuals. Study-wide results and limits: Clonotypes not shared had lower generation probabilities than those common to all four donors.

DNA at about 210 ng, tens of thousands of T cell genomes, went into sorted-subset replicate PCRs. Sequenced by immunoSEQ multiplex PCR; TCRdb stores in-frame clones only, minus some. Among approximately 100,000 clones, around 65% were seen once, and the ten largest hold roughly 23%. The V and J ends lost 6 bases and 2 bases, in that order; junction bases with no gene match: 9. CDR1 and CDR2 (germline): SEHNR, FQNEAQ (reference sequence). This CDR3 contains 15 residues. The chain carries TRBV7-9 and TRBJ1-2; 7 positions match TRBD1. This receptor was identified in a woman aged 25-40 years in good health. Sequences were obtained from memory CD8+ T cells sorted from blood. As to subset: CD45RO+ cells pooled with CCR7-negative TemRA cells. CDR3 DNA: TGTGCCAGCAGTGTCCGGGACAGCTTAAACTATGGCTACACCTTC. This codes for CASSVRDSLNYGYTF.